Listed here are 10 T cell receptor beta chains from one sample, sequenced in a study of blood T cell repertoires in COVID-19. TCRdb's table, derived via immunoSEQ multiplex PCR, lists solely in-frame clones and lacks some. The data show under 20,000 clones, roughly 89% seen once. The sequenced sample was peripheral blood. The receptors stem from a man aged 55 to 70 with acute or convalescent COVID-19.

V is TRBV3-1 (or the pseudogene TRBV3-2) and J is TRBJ1-5; D gene uncertain. Trimming shortened V by 1 base and J by 0 bases, and 16 bases separated the two germline ends. The CDR3 spans 18 residues. The germline gives CDR1 LGHDT, CDR2 YNNKEL (reference sequence). The CDR3 region is CASSQVVGEMHSNQPQHF. In DNA form, the CDR3 reads TGTGCCAGCAGCCAAGTAGTCGGAGAAATGCATAGCAATCAGCCCCAGCATTTT.

V is TRBV28 and J is TRBJ1-2; unclear D gene. V was pared by 6 bases and J by 2 bases, with 7 bases between. There are 12 residues in the CDR3. Germline assignment: CDR1 MDHEN and CDR2 SYDVKM. The CDR3 is CASRRANYGYTF. The DNA for the CDR3 is TGTGCCAGCAGGAGGGCCAACTATGGCTACACCTTC.

V gene TRBV5-4 combines with J gene TRBJ2-5, with 7 bases lining up with TRBD2. Unmatched junction bases numbered 3, after V lost 2 bases and J lost 5 bases. The length of the CDR3 is 13 residues. CDR1 and CDR2 from the germline V gene are SGHNT and YYREEE (reference sequence). The CDR3 sequence is CASSLAGRETQYF. The DNA of the CDR3 is TGTGCCAGCAGCTTAGCGGGACGGGAGACCCAGTACTTC. The complete variable domain, with remaining parts taken from reference TRBV5-4 and TRBJ2-5, reads ETGVTQSPTHLIKTRGQQVTLRCSSQSGHNTVSWYQQALGQGPQFIFQYYREEENGRGNFPPRFSGLQFPNYSSELNVNALELDDSALYLCASSLAGRETQYFGPGTRLLVL.

The V and J genes are TRBV5-1 and TRBJ1-4, with a tentative D call TRBD1 (5 bases). The ends were cut back, 1 base at V and 9 bases at J, with 16 bases in the middle. Looked up from germline, CDR1 is SGHRS and CDR2 is YFSETQ. The CDR3 covers 15 residues. CDR3 amino acids: CASSLPTDSLQKLFF. DNA of the CDR3: TGCGCCAGCAGCTTGCCGACAGACTCCCTCCAAAAACTGTTTTTT.

The gene calls are TRBV5-1 and TRBJ1-2; no firm D call. The germline gives CDR1 SGHRS, CDR2 YFSETQ. There are 14 residues in the CDR3. V lost 4 bases and J lost 0, with 10 bases in between. DNA for the CDR3: TGCGCCAGCAGCCCCCGCGAGGCTAACTATGGCTACACCTTC. Protein sequence: CASSPREANYGYTF. The complete variable domain, with remaining parts taken from reference TRBV5-1 and TRBJ1-2, reads KAGVTQTPRYLIKTRGQQVTLSCSPISGHRSVSWYQQTPGQGLQFLFEYFSETQRNKGNFPGRFSGRQFSNSRSEMNVSTLELGDSALYLCASSPREANYGYTFGSGTRLTVV.

The DNA for the CDR3 is TGTGCCAGCAGCCAAGTAGCGGACCTCTACAATGAGCAGTTCTTC. Its protein product is CASSQVADLYNEQFF. V gene TRBV14 combines with J gene TRBJ2-1, with D perhaps matching TRBD2 (6 bases). Germline V gene data show CDR1 as SGHDN and CDR2 as FVKESK. This CDR3 has 15 amino acids. V was cut by 1 base and J by 3 bases, with 10 bases left in between.

This rearrangement joins TRBV6-4 to TRBJ2-1, with D perhaps matching TRBD2 (6 bases). V lost 0 bases and J 4 bases, leaving 10 bases between the germline ends. The CDR3 has 15 amino acids. CDR1 is MRHNA, CDR2 SNTAGT, per germline. CDR3 region: CASSDSMEGYNEQFF. The CDR3 DNA sequence: TGTGCCAGCAGTGACTCGATGGAGGGGTACAATGAGCAGTTCTTC.

The V call is TRBV7-7, the J call TRBJ2-7, with 7 positions matching TRBD1. The CDR3 runs to 13 residues. V lost 9 bases to trimming and J lost 5 bases; unmatched junction nucleotides: 10. CDR1 SSHAT and CDR2 FNYEAQ come from the germline V gene (reference sequence). The DNA of the CDR3 is TGTGCCAGTAGGGGGCCAGGTGGGGACGAGCAGTACTTC. This gives the protein CASRGPGGDEQYF.

This chain connects TRBV28 to TRBJ1-1; 10 bases line up with TRBD1. Losses at the gene ends were 6 bases for V and 2 bases for J; bases not matched to a gene: 12. CDR1 is MDHEN, CDR2 SYDVKM, per germline. The CDR3 runs 17 residues. The CDR3 DNA sequence: TGTGCCAGCAGCCCCCTGAAGGGACAGGGGTTTAACACTGAAGCTTTCTTT. Residues: CASSPLKGQGFNTEAFF. Looking up the rest from reference TRBV28 and TRBJ1-1 gives the full variable domain: DVKVTQSSRYLVKRTGEKVFLECVQDMDHENMFWYRQDPGLGLRLIYFSYDVKMKEKGDIPEGYSVSREKKERFSLILESASTNQTSMYLCASSPLKGQGFNTEAFFGQGTRLTVV.

The chain has TRBV11-2 and TRBJ1-5; D perhaps matches TRBD1 (5 bases). There are 15 residues in the CDR3. V was trimmed by 2 bases and J by 5 bases, leaving 13 bases between them. The germline V gene has CDR1 SGHAT and CDR2 FQNNGV. The CDR3 bases are TGTGCCAGCAGCTTATCAGGGTATCCGGATCAGCCCCAGCATTTT. This translates into CASSLSGYPDQPQHF. Using reference TRBV11-2 and TRBJ1-5 for the parts outside the CDR3, the full variable domain is EAGVAQSPRYKIIEKRQSVAFWCNPISGHATLYWYQQILGQGPKLLIQFQNNGVVDDSQLPKDRFSAERLKGVDSTLKIQPAKLEDSAVYLCASSLSGYPDQPQHFGDGTRLSIL.